This TCR beta chain was obtained from a study of OX40 agonist ivuxolimab in advanced cancers. Study findings and constraints: More expanded clones were found, on average, in CD8+ than in CD4+ T cells. Expansion of clones was among the lowest in partial responders at 0.1-3.0 mg/kg.

Regarding this clone: Its antigen is still unknown.

Clones were sequenced by immunoSEQ multiplex PCR, and TCRdb holds only the in-frame ones, with some missing. The repertoire holds 14,000 to 15,000 clones, with about four fifths as singletons. V trimming: 4 bases; J trimming: 0 bases; junction bases outside the gene matches: 5. The CDR3 has 16 amino acids. Germline CDR1 and CDR2: SEHNR and FQNEAQ (reference sequence). The receptor's source is an adult with an advanced solid tumor such as melanoma, head and neck, liver or kidney cancer. Sequencing was performed on CD4+ or CD8+ T cells sorted from blood, taken in a trial of the OX40 agonist ivuxolimab. The chain has TRBV7-9 and TRBJ1-4; TRBD1 agrees at 7 bases. CDR3 amino acids: CASSSNRGATNEKLFF. In nucleotides, the CDR3 is TGTGCCAGCAGCTCAAACAGGGGCGCAACTAATGAAAAACTGTTTTTT. Combining the CDR3 with reference TRBV7-9 and TRBJ1-4 gives the whole variable domain DTGVSQNPRHKITKRGQNVTFRCDPISEHNRLYWYRQTLGQGPEFLTYFQNEAQLEKSRLLSDRFSAERPKGSFSTLEIQRTEQGDSAMYLCASSSNRGATNEKLFFGSGTQLSVL.